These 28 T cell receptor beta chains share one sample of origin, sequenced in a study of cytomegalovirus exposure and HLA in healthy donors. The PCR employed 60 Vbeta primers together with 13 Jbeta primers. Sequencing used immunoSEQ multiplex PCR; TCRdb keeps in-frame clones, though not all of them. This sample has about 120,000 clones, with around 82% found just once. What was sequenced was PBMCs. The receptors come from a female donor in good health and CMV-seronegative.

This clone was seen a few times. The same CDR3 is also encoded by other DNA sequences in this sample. The CDR3 loop is CASSSLPGQGELNTGELFF. The CDR3 DNA is TGTGCCAGCAGTTCACTACCGGGACAGGGGGAATTGAACACCGGGGAGCTGTTTTTT. The chain links TRBV6-4 to TRBJ2-2, with 11 bases fitting TRBD1. Trimming took 5 bases from V and 1 from J; bases not matched to a gene: 12. The CDR3 is made up of 19 amino acids. The V gene's germline CDR1 is MRHNA and CDR2 SNTAGT.

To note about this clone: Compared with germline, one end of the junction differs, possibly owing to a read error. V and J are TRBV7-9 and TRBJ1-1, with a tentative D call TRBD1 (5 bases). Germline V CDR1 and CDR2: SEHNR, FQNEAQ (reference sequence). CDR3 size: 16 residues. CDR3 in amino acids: CSSTPVRSGGDTEAFF. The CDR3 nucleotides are TGTTCCAGCACCCCTGTCCGTTCGGGAGGGGATACTGAAGCTTTCTTT. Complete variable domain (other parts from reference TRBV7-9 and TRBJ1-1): DTGVSQNPRHKITKRGQNVTFRCDPISEHNRLYWYRQTLGQGPEFLTYFQNEAQLEKSRLLSDRFSAERPKGSFSTLEIQRTEQGDSAMYLCSSTPVRSGGDTEAFFGQGTRLTVV.

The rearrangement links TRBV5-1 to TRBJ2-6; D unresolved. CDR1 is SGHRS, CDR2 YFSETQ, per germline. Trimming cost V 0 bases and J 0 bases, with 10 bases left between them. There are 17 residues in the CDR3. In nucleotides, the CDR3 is TGCGCCAGCAGCTTGGCTTTTATTGTCTCTGGGGCCAACGTCCTGACTTTC. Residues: CASSLAFIVSGANVLTF.

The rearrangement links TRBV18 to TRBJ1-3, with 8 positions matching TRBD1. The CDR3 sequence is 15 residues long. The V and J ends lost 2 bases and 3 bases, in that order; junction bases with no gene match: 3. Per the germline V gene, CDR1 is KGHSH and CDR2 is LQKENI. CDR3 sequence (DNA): TGTGCCAGCTCACCAGACAGGGGAAGTGGAAACACCATATATTTT. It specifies CASSPDRGSGNTIYF.

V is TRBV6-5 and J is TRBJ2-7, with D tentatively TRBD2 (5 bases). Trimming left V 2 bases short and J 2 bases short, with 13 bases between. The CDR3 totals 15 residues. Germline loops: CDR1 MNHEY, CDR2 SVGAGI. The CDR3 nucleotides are TGTGCCAGCAGTTACGGCGGGTCAAAGACCTACGAGCAGTACTTC. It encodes CASSYGGSKTYEQYF.

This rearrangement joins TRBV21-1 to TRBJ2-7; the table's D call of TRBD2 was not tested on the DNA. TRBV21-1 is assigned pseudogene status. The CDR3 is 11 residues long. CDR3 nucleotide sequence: TGTGCCAGCAGCAAAGGAGGAGAGCAGTACTTC. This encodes CASSKGGEQYF.

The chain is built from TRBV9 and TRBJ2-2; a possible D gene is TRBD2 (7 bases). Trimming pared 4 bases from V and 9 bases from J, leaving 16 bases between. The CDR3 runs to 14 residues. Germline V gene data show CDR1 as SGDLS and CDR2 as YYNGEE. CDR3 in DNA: TGTGCCAGCAGCCCAGAAGGGGGGGGTTGGGAGCTGTTTTTT. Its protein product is CASSPEGGGWELFF.

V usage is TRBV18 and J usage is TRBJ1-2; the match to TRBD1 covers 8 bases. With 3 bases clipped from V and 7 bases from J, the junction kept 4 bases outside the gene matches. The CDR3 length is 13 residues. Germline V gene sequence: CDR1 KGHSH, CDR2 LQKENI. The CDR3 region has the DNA TGTGCCAGCTCACCCCAGGGGGCGTCTGGCTACACCTTC. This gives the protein CASSPQGASGYTF.

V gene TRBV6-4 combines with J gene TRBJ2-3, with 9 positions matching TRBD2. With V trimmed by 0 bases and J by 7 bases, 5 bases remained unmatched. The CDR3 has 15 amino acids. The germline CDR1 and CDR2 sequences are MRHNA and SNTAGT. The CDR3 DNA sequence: TGTGCCAGCAGTGACTCTGCGGGGGGGCCTCATACGCAGTATTTT. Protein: CASSDSAGGPHTQYF.

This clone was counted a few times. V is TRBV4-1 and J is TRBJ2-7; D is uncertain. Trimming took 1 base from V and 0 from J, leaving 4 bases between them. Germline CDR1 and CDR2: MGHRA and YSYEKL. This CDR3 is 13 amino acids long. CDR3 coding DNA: TGCGCCAGCAGCCAAGCAGGCTCCTACGAGCAGTACTTC. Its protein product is CASSQAGSYEQYF.

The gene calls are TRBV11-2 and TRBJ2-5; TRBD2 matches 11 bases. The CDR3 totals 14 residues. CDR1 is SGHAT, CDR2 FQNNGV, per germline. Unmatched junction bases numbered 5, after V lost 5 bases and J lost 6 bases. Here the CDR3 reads CASSTGTSGQTQYF. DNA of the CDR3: TGTGCCAGCAGCACCGGGACTAGCGGACAGACCCAGTACTTC.

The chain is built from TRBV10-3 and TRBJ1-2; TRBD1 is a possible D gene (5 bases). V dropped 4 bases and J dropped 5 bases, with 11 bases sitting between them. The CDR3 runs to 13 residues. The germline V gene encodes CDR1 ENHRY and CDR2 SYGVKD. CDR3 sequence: CAISVSGRYGYTF. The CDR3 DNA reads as TGTGCCATCAGTGTCTCAGGGAGGTATGGCTACACCTTC.

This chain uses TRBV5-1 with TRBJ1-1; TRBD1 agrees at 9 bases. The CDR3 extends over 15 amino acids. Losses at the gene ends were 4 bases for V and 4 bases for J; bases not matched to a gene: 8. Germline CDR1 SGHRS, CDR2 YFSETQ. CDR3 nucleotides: TGCGCCAGCAGCCTTCGGACAGGGGATGGCACTGAAGCTTTCTTT. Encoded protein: CASSLRTGDGTEAFF.

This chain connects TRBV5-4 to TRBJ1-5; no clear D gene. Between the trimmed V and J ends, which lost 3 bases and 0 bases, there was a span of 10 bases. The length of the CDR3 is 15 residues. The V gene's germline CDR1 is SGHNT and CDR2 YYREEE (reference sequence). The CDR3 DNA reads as TGTGCCAGCAGCTCAAACCCGGGTAGCAATCAGCCCCAGCATTTT. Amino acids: CASSSNPGSNQPQHF. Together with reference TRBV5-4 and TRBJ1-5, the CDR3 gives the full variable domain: ETGVTQSPTHLIKTRGQQVTLRCSSQSGHNTVSWYQQALGQGPQFIFQYYREEENGRGNFPPRFSGLQFPNYSSELNVNALELDDSALYLCASSSNPGSNQPQHFGDGTRLSIL.

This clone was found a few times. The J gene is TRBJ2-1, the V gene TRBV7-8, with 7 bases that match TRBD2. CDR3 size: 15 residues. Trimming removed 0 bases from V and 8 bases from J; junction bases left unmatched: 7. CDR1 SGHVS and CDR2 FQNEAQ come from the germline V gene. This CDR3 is CASSLAGGPGDEQFF. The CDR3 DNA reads TGTGCCAGCAGCTTAGCGGGAGGGCCTGGCGATGAGCAGTTCTTC.

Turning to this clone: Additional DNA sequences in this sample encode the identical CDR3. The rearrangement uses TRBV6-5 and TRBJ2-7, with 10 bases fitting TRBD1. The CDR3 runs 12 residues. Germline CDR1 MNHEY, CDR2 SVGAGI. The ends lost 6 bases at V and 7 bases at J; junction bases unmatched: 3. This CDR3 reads CASRDRGNEQYF. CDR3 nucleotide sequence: TGTGCCAGCAGGGACAGGGGGAATGAGCAGTACTTC.

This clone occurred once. The CDR3 loop reads CASSPGQTAVLANYGYTF. CDR3 DNA: TGCGCCAGCAGCCCGGGACAGACTGCAGTACTAGCTAACTATGGCTACACCTTC. The rearrangement joins TRBV4-1 to TRBJ1-2, with 7 nucleotides matching TRBD1. V shed 4 bases and J 0 bases; nucleotides not matched to a gene: 14. Germline V gives CDR1 MGHRA, CDR2 YSYEKL. The CDR3 has 18 residues.

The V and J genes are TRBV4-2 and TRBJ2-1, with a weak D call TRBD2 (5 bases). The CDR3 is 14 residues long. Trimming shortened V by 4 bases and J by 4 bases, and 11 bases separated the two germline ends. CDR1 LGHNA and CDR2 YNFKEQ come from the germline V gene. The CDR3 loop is CASSPPRGYNEQFF. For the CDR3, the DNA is TGTGCCAGCAGCCCTCCCCGCGGGTACAATGAGCAGTTCTTC.

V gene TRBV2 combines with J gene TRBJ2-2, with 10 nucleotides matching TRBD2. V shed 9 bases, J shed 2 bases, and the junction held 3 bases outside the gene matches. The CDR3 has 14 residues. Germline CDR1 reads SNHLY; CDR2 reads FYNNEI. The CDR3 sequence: CASRTSGNTGELFF. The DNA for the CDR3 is TGTGCCAGTCGGACTAGCGGTAACACCGGGGAGCTGTTTTTT.

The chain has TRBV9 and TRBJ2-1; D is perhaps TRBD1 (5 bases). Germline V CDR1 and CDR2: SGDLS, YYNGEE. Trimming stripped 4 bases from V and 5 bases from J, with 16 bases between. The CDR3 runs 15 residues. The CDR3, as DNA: TGTGCCAGCAGCCCAGGGTCTACTGGTGACAATGAGCAGTTCTTC. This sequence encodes CASSPGSTGDNEQFF.

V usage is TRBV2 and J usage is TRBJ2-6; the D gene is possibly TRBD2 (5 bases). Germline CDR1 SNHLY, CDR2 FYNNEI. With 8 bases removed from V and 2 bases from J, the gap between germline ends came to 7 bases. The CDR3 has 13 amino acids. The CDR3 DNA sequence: TGTGCCAGCCAGAGGGCTGGGGCCAACGTCCTGACTTTC. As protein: CASQRAGANVLTF.

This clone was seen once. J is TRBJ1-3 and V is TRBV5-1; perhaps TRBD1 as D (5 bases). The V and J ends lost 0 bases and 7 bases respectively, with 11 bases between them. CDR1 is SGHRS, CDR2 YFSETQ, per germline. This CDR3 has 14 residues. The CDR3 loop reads CASSLGAGGNTIYF. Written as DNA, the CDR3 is TGCGCCAGCAGCTTGGGGGCCGGGGGGAACACCATATATTTT.

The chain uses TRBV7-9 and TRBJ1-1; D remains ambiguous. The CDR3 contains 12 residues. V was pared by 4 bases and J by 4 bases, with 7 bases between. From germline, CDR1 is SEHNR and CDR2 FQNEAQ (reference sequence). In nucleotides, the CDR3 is TGTGCCAGCAGCTGGGAGGTCACTGAAGCTTTCTTT. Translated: CASSWEVTEAFF.

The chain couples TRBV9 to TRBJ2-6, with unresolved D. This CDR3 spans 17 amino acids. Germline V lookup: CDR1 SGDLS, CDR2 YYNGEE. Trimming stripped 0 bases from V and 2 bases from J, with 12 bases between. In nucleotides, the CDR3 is TGTGCCAGCAGCGTAGGGGCGACGAACGCTGGGGCCAACGTCCTGACTTTC. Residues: CASSVGATNAGANVLTF.

The CDR3 reads CASSPGSGQRNEKLFF. CDR3 DNA sequence: TGCGCCAGCAGCCCGGGGTCGGGACAGCGTAATGAAAAACTGTTTTTT. The gene calls are TRBV5-1 and TRBJ1-4, with 7 positions matching TRBD1. V dropped 4 bases and J dropped 4; count of bases not matched to a gene: 10. The CDR3 extends over 16 amino acids. Per germline, CDR1 SGHRS and CDR2 YFSETQ.

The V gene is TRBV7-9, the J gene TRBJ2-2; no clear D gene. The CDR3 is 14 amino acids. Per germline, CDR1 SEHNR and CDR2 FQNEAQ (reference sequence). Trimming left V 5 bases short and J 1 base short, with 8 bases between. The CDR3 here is CASSREVNTGELFF. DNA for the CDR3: TGTGCCAGCAGCCGAGAGGTGAACACCGGGGAGCTGTTTTTT.

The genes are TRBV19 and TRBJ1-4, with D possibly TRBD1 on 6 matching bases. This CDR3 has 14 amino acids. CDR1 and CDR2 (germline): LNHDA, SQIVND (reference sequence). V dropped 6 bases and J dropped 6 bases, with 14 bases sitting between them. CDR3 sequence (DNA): TGTGCCAGTAGCCCAATCAGGGGAGATGAAAAACTGTTTTTT. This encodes CASSPIRGDEKLFF.

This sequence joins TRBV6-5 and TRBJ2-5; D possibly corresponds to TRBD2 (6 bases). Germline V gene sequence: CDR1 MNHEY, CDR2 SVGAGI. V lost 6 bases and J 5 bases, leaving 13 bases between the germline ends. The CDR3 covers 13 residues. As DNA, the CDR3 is TGTGCCAGCAGACGCTTGGGGACTGAGACCCAGTACTTC. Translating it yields CASRRLGTETQYF.